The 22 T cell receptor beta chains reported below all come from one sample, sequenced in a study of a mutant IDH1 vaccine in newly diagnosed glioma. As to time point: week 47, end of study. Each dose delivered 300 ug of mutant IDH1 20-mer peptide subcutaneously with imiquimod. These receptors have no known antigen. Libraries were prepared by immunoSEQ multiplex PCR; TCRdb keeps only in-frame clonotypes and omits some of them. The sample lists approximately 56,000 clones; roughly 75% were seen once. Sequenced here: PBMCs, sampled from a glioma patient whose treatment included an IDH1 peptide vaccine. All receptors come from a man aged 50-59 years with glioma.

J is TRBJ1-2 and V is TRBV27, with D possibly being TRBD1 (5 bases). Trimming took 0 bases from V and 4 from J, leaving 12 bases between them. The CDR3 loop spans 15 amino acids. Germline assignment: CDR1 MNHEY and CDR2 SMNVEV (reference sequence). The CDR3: CASSLSLRGTYGYTF. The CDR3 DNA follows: TGTGCCAGCAGTTTATCGTTGAGGGGTACCTATGGCTACACCTTC.

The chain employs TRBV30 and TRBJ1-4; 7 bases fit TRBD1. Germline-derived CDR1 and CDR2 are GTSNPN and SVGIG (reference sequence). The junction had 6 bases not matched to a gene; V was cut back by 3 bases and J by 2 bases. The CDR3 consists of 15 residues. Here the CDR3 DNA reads TGTGCCTGGAGCATTTACAGGGGCACTAATGAAAAACTGTTTTTT. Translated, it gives CAWSIYRGTNEKLFF.

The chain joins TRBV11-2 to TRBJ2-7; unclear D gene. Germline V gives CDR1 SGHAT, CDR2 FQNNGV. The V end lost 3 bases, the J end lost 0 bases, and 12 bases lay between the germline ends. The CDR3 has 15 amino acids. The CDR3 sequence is CASSFGRVSSYEQYF. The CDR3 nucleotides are TGTGCCAGCAGCTTCGGACGGGTGAGCTCCTACGAGCAGTACTTC.

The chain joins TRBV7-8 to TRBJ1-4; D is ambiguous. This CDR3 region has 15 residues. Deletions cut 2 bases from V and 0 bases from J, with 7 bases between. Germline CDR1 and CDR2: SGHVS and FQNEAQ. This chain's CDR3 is CASSLRVATNEKLFF. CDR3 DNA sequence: TGTGCCAGCAGCTTACGAGTAGCAACTAATGAAAAACTGTTTTTT.

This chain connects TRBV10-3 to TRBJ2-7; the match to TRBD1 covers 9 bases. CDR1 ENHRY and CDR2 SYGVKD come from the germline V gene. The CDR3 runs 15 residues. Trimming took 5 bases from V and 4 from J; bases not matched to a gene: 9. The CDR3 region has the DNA TGTGCCATCAGTAACCTACCGGGACAGGGTTACGAGCAGTACTTC. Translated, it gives CAISNLPGQGYEQYF.

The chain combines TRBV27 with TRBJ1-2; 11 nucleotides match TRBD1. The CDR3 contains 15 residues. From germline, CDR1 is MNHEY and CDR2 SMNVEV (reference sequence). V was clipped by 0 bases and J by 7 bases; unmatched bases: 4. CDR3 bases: TGTGCCAGCAGTTTATCGGGACAGGGGGTTTTTGGCTACACCTTC. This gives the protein CASSLSGQGVFGYTF.

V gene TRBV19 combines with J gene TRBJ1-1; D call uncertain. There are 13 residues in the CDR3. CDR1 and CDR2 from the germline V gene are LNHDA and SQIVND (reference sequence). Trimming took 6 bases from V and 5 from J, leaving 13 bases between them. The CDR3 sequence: CASRASSGTEAFF. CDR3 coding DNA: TGTGCCAGTAGAGCCTCTTCGGGGACTGAAGCTTTCTTT.

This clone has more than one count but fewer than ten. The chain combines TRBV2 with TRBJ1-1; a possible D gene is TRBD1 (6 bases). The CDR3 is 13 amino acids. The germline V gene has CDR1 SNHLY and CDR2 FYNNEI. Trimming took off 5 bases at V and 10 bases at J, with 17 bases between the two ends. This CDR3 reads CASSFDRRGGAFF. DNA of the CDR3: TGTGCCAGCAGTTTTGACAGGCGCGGTGGAGCTTTCTTT.

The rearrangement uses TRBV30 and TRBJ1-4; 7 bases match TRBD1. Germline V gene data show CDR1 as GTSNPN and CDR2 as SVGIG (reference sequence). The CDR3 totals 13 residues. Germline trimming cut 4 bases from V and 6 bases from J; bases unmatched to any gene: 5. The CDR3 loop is CAWNFQGDEKLFF. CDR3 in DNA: TGTGCCTGGAATTTCCAGGGGGATGAAAAACTGTTTTTT.

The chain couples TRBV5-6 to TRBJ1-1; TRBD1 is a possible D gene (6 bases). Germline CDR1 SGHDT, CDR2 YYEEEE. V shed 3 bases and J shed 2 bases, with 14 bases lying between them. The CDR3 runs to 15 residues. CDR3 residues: CASSSYRAGNTEAFF. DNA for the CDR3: TGTGCCAGCAGCTCCTACAGGGCCGGAAACACTGAAGCTTTCTTT.

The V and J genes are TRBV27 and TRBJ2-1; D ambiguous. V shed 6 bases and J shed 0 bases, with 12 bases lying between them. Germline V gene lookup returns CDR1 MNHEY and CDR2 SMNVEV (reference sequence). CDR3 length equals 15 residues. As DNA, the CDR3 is TGTGCCAGCAGGCCCGCCGGCCGCTCCTACAATGAGCAGTTCTTC. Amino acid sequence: CASRPAGRSYNEQFF.

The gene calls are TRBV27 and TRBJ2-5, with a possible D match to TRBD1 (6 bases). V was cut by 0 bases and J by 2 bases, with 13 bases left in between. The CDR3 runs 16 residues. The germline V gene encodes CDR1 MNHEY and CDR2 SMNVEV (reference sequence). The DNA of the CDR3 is TGTGCCAGCAGTTTATCGAGGGGGACACTTCAAGAGACCCAGTACTTC. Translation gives CASSLSRGTLQETQYF.

CDR3 DNA sequence: TGTGCCAGCTCACTCGGACAGGGGACCCAGCCCCAGCATTTT. It is translated as CASSLGQGTQPQHF. The chain uses TRBV18 and TRBJ1-5, with 9 positions matching TRBD1. After removal of 4 bases from V and 7 bases from J, the junction contained 5 bases not matched to a gene. CDR1 is KGHSH, CDR2 LQKENI, per germline. CDR3 length: 14 amino acids.

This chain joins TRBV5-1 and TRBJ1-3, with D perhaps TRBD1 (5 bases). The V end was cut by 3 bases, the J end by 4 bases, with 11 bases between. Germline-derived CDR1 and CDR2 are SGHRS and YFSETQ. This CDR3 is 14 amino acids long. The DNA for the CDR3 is TGCGCCAGCAGCTCCGGGACGCTAGGAAACACCATATATTTT. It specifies CASSSGTLGNTIYF.

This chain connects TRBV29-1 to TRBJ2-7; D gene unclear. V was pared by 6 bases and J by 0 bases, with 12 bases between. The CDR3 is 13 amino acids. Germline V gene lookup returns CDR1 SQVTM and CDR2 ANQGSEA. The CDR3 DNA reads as TGCAGCGTGCTCGACCGGAACTCCTACGAGCAGTACTTC. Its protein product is CSVLDRNSYEQYF.

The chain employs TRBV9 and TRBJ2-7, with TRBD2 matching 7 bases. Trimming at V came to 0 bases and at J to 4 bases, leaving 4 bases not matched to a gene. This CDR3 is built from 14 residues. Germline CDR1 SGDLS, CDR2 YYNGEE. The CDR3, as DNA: TGTGCCAGCAGCGTAGGGTGGGGGGGTTACGAGCAGTACTTC. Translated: CASSVGWGGYEQYF.

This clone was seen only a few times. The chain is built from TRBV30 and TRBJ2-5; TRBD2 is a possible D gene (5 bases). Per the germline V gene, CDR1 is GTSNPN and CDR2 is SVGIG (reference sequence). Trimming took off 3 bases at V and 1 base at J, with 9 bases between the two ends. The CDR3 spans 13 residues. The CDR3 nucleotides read TGTGCCTGGAGGCGGAGCGGCCAAGAGACCCAGTACTTC. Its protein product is CAWRRSGQETQYF.

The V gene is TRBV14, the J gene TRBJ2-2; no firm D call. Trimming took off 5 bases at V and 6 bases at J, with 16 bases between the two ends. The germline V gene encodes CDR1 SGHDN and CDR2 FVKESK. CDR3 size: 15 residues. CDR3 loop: CASSSRLGSAGELFF. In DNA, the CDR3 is TGTGCCAGCAGCTCAAGATTGGGGTCCGCCGGGGAGCTGTTTTTT. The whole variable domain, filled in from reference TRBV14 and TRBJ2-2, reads EAGVTQFPSHSVIEKGQTVTLRCDPISGHDNLYWYRRVMGKEIKFLLHFVKESKQDESGMPNNRFLAERTGGTYSTLKVQPAELEDSGVYFCASSSRLGSAGELFFGEGSRLTVL.

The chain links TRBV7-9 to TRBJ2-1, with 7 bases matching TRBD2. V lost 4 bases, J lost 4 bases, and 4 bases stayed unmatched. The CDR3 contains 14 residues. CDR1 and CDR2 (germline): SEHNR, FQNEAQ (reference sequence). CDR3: CASSSSAGYNEQFF. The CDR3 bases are TGTGCCAGCAGCTCCTCAGCGGGATACAATGAGCAGTTCTTC.

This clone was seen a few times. CDR3 nucleotides: TGTGCCAGCAGTTCCCTGGACCGCTTCGAGCAGTACTTC. This sequence encodes CASSSLDRFEQYF. V is TRBV27 and J is TRBJ2-7; D not resolved. The CDR3 length is 13 residues. The V gene's germline CDR1 is MNHEY and CDR2 SMNVEV (reference sequence). Trimming left V 4 bases short and J 6 bases short, with 13 bases between.

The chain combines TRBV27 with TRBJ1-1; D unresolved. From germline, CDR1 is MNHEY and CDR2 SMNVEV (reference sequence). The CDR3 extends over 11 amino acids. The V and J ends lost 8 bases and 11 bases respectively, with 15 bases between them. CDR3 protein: CASGLGRRAFF. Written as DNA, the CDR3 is TGTGCCAGCGGGCTAGGGCGACGGGCTTTCTTT.

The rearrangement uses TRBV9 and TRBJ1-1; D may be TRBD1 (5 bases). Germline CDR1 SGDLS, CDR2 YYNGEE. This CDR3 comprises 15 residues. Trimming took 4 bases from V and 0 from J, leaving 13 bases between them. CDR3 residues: CASSLTGGLNTEAFF. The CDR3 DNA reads TGTGCCAGCAGCCTTACCGGGGGGTTGAACACTGAAGCTTTCTTT. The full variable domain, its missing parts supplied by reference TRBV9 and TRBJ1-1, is DSGVTQTPKHLITATGQRVTLRCSPRSGDLSVYWYQQSLDQGLQFLIQYYNGEERAKGNILERFSAQQFPDLHSELNLSSLELGDSALYFCASSLTGGLNTEAFFGQGTRLTVV.